This TCR beta chain was documented in a study of blood T cell repertoires in COVID-19. The V end lost 2 bases, the J end lost 4 bases, and 15 bases lay between the germline ends. The CDR3 runs to 17 residues. Germline loops: CDR1 ENHRY, CDR2 SYGVKD. Assay: immunoSEQ multiplex PCR; the TCRdb copy retains only in-frame clones and omits some. The data contain over 250,000 clones, roughly nine tenths of them singletons. The receptor was derived from a woman in her 30s with COVID-19, enrolled during active disease. The J gene is TRBJ2-6, the V gene TRBV10-3, with D uncertain. Specimen: peripheral blood. The CDR3 loop is CAISEPRQVAGANVLTF. The DNA for the CDR3 is TGTGCCATCAGTGAGCCCAGGCAGGTGGCAGGGGCCAACGTCCTGACTTTC.